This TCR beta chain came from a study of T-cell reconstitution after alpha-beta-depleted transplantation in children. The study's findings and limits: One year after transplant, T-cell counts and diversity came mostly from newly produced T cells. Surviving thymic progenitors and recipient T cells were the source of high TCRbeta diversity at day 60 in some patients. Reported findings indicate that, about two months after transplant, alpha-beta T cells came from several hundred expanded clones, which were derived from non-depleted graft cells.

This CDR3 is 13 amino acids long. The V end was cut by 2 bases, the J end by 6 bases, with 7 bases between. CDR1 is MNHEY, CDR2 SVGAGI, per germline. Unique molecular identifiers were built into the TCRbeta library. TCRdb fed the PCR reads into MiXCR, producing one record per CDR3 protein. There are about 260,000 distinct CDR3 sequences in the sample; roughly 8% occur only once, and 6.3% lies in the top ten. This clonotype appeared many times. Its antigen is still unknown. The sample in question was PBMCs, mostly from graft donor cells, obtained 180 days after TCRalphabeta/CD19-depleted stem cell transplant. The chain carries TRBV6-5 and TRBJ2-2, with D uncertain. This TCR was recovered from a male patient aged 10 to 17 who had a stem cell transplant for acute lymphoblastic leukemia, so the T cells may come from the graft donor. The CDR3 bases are TGTGCCAGCAGTTACCGGCTTTCCGGGGAGCTGTTTTTT. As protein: CASSYRLSGELFF.